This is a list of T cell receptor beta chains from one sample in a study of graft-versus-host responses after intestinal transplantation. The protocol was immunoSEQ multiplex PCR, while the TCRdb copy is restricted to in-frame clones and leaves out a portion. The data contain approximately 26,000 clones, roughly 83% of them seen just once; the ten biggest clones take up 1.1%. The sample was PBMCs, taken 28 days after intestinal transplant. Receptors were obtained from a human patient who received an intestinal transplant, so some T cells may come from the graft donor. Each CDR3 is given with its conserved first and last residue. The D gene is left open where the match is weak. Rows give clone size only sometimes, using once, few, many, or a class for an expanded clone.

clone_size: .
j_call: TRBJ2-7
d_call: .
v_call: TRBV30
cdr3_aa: CAWSVRRGLAYF
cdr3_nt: TGTGCCTGGAGTGTAAGGAGGGGGCTGGCGTACTTC

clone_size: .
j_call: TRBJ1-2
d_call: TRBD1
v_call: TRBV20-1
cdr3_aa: CSASTGNGYTF
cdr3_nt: TGCAGTGCTTCGACAGGGAATGGCTACACCTTC

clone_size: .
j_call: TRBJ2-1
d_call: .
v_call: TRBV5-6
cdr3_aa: CASSFRGQPYNEQFF
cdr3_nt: TGTGCCAGCAGCTTCCGTGGACAGCCGTACAATGAGCAGTTCTTC

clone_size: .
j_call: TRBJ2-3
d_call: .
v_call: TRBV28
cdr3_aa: CATGRRGGTDTQYF
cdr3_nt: TGTGCCACCGGGCGGAGGGGTGGCACAGATACGCAGTATTTT

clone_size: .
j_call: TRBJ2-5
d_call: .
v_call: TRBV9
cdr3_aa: CASSSPRETQYF
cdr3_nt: TGTGCCAGCAGCTCCCCACGGGAGACCCAGTACTTC

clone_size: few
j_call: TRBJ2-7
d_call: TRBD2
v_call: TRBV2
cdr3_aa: CASSEEAGPPIEQYF
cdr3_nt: TGTGCCAGCAGTGAAGAAGCGGGACCGCCTATAGAGCAGTACTTC

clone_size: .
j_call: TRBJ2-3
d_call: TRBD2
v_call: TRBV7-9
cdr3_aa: CASNSGGRTTDTQYF
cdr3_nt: TGTGCCAGCAACTCTGGCGGGAGGACCACAGATACGCAGTATTTT

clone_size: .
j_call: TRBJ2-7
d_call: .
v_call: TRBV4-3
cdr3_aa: CASSQDLGSTYEQYF
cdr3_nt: TGCGCCAGCAGCCAAGATCTCGGTTCGACCTACGAGCAGTACTTC

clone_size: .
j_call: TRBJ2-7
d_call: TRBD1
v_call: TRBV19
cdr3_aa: CASSKTGTGIYEQYF
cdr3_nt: TGTGCCAGTAGTAAAACCGGGACAGGAATCTACGAGCAGTACTTC

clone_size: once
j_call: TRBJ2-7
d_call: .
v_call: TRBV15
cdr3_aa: CATGRGSQPYEQYF
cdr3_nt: TGTGCCACCGGCAGAGGCTCCCAACCCTACGAGCAGTACTTC

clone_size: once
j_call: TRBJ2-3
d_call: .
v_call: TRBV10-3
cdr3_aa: CAIRNERTSTDTQYF
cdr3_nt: TGTGCCATCCGCAATGAGCGGACTAGCACAGATACGCAGTATTTT

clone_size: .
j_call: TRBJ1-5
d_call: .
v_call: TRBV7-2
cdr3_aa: CASSLISNQPQHF
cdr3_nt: TGTGCCAGCAGCTTAATAAGCAATCAGCCCCAGCATTTT

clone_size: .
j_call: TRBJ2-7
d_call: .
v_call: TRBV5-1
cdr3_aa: CASSNSYEQYF
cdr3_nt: TGCGCCAGCAGCAACTCCTACGAGCAGTACTTC

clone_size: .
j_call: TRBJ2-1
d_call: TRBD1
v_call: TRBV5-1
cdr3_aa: CASSLDWDRGGNEQFF
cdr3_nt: TGCGCCAGCAGCTTGGACTGGGACAGGGGCGGGAATGAGCAGTTCTTC

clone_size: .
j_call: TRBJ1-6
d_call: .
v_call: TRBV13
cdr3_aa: CASSLGHAESSYNSPLHF
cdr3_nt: TGTGCCAGCAGCTTAGGACATGCAGAGAGCTCCTATAATTCACCCCTCCACTTT

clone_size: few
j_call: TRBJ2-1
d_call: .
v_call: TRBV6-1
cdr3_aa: CASSVGSVSYNEQFF
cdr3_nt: TGTGCCAGCAGTGTAGGTTCAGTCTCCTACAATGAGCAGTTCTTC

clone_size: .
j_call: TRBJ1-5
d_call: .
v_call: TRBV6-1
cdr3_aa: CASTGGGQPQHF
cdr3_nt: TGTGCCAGCACGGGGGGGGGTCAGCCCCAGCATTTT

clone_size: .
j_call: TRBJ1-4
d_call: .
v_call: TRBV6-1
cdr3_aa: CASSEYLTGLNEKLFF
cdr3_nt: TGTGCCAGCAGTGAGTACCTGACAGGCCTTAATGAAAAACTGTTTTTT

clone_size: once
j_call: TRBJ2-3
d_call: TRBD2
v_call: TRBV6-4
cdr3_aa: CASSFTAGEGPDTQYF
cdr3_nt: TGTGCCAGCAGTTTTACGGCGGGAGAGGGCCCTGATACGCAGTATTTT

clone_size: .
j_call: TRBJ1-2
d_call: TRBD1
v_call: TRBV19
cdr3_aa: CASSISDRGYRYGYTF
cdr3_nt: TGTGCCAGTAGTATATCCGACAGGGGCTATCGCTATGGCTACACCTTC

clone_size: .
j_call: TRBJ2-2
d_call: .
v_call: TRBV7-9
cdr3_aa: CASSFAGGELFF
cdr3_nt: TGTGCCAGCAGCTTCGCCGGCGGGGAGCTGTTTTTT

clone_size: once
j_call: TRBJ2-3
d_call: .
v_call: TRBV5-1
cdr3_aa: CASSLRVRGADTQYF
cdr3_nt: TGCGCCAGCAGCTTGCGAGTCAGGGGGGCAGATACGCAGTATTTT

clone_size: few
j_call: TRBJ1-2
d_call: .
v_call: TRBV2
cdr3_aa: CASSENESDYGYTF
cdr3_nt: TGTGCCAGCAGTGAAAACGAAAGCGACTATGGCTACACCTTC

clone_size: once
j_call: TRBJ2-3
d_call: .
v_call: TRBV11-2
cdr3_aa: CASSLAGTDTQYF
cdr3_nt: TGTGCCAGCAGCTTAGCGGGGACAGATACGCAGTATTTT

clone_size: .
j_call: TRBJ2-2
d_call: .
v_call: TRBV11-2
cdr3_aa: CASSGGVFKNTGELFF
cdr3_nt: TGTGCCAGCAGCGGAGGGGTCTTCAAGAACACCGGGGAGCTGTTTTTT

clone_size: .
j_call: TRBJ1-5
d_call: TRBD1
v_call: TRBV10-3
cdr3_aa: CAISGTGEGQPQHF
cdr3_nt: TGTGCCATCAGTGGGACAGGGGAGGGCCAGCCCCAGCATTTT

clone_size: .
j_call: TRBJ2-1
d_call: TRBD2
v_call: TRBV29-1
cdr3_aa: CSVLSGGPSYNEQFF
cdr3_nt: TGCAGCGTTCTTAGCGGGGGACCCTCCTACAATGAGCAGTTCTTC

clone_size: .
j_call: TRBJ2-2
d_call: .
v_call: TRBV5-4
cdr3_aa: CASSLAGRKHTGELFF
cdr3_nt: TGTGCCAGCAGCTTGGCCGGCAGGAAGCACACCGGGGAGCTGTTTTTT

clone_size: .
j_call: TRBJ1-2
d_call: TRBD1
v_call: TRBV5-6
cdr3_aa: CASSLIGQDYGYTF
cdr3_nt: TGTGCCAGCAGCTTGATCGGACAGGATTATGGCTACACCTTC

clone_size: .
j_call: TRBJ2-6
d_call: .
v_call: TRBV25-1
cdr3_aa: CASSGQSSGANVLTF
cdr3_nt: TGTGCCAGCAGTGGCCAGAGCTCTGGGGCCAACGTCCTGACTTTC

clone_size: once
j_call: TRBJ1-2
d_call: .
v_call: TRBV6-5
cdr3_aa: CASSYGRGNYGYTF
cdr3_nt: TGTGCCAGCAGTTACGGTCGGGGCAACTATGGCTACACCTTC

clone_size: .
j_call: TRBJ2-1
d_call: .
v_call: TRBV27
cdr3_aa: CASRGTGRLAGHHNEQFF
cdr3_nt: TGTGCCAGCAGGGGGACAGGGAGGCTAGCGGGACACCACAATGAGCAGTTCTTC

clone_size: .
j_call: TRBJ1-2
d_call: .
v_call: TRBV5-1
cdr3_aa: CASSSQGPYGYTF
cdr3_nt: TGCGCCAGCAGCTCCCAGGGACCCTATGGCTACACCTTC

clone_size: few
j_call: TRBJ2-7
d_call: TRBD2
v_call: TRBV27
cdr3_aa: CASSLTGLAFDEQYF
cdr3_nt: TGTGCCAGCAGTTTAACGGGACTAGCATTCGACGAGCAGTACTTC

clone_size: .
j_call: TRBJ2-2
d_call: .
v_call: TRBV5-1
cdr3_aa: CASSSLGGNTGELFF
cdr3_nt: TGCGCCAGCAGCTCCTTAGGCGGAAACACCGGGGAGCTGTTTTTT

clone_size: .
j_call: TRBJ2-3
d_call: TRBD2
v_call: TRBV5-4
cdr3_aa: CASSLGSASGKVTQYF
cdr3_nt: TGTGCCAGCAGCTTGGGATCGGCTAGCGGGAAGGTTACGCAGTATTTT

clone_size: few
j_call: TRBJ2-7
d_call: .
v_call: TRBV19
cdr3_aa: CASSAPGSYEQYF
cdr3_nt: TGTGCCAGTAGTGCGCCGGGCTCCTACGAGCAGTACTTC

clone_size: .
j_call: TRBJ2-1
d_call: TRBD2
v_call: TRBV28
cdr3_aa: CASSLGGRASGEQFF
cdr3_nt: TGTGCCAGCAGTTTAGGCGGGAGGGCCTCAGGTGAGCAGTTCTTC

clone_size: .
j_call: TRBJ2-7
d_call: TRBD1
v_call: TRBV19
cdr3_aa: CASSLGTGSPYEQYF
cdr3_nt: TGTGCCAGTAGTCTCGGGACAGGGTCCCCCTACGAGCAGTACTTC

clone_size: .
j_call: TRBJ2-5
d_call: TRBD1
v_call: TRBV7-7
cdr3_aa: CASSLEGTGGEETQYF
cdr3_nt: TGTGCCAGCAGCCTCGAAGGGACAGGGGGCGAAGAGACCCAGTACTTC

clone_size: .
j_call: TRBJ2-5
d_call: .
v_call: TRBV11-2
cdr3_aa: CASSLFGWQETQYF
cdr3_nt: TGTGCCAGCAGCTTATTTGGCTGGCAAGAGACCCAGTACTTC

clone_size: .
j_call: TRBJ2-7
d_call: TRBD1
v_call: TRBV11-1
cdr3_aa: CASSLDGTGGSYEQYF
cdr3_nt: TGTGCCAGCAGCTTAGACGGGACAGGGGGCTCATACGAGCAGTACTTC

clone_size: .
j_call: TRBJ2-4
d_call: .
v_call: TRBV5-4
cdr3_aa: CASSLAAKNIQYF
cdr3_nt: TGTGCCAGCAGCTTGGCCGCCAAAAACATTCAGTACTTC

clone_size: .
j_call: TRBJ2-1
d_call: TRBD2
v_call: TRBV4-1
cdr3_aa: CASSQVAGDRYNEQFF
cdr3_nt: TGCGCCAGCAGCCAAGTCGCGGGAGACCGGTACAATGAGCAGTTCTTC

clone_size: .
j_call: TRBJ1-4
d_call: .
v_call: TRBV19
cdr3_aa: CASSIGAPTNEKLFF
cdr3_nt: TGTGCCAGTAGTATTGGGGCACCAACTAATGAAAAACTGTTTTTT

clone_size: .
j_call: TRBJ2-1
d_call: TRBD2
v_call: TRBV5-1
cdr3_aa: CASSLAGVNEQFF
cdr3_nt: TGCGCCAGCAGCTTAGCGGGAGTCAATGAGCAGTTCTTC

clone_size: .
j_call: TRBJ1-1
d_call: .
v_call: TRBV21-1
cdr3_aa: CASSKLRGMNTEAFF
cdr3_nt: TGTGCCAGCAGCAAACTGAGAGGGATGAACACTGAAGCTTTCTTT

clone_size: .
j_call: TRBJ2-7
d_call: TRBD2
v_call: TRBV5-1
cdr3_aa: CASSLGLAGVNEQYF
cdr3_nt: TGCGCCAGCAGCTTGGGGCTAGCGGGAGTAAACGAGCAGTACTTC